This TCR beta chain stems from a study of T-cell memory formation after mild COVID-19. Study-level information: TCR clusters mostly belonged to single donors.

V was shortened by 4 bases and J by 1 base, with 7 bases between the two germline ends. The CDR3 loop spans 13 amino acids. General study results and limits: Several responding clones turned up in pre-infection memory, indicating that cross-reactive memory may have taken part. Largely, contracting CD4+ clones fell within CM and EM, and contracting CD8+ clones within EMRA.

This clonotype was seen repeatedly, ten times or more. As yet, its antigen is unknown. 5'RACE primed at constant segments yielded TCR alpha and TCR beta cDNA libraries bearing sample barcodes and UMIs. TCRdb re-called the 5' RACE reads with MiXCR, one entry per CDR3 protein. The sample lists 450,000 to 650,000 distinct CDR3 sequences, about a fifth occurring once. The chain combines TRBV12-3 or TRBV12-4 with TRBJ1-1; perhaps TRBD1 as D (6 bases). Sequenced sample: PBMCs or a T cell subset sorted from them (not recorded which). The source is an adult woman who had mild COVID-19 (a few samples of this study predate the infection). Cell type and time point are not known. For the CDR3, the DNA is TGTGCCAGCAGTTCCAGGGGGAACACTGAAGCTTTCTTT. It codes for CASSSRGNTEAFF.